These 22 T cell receptor beta chains were sequenced from one sample in a study of technical replicates of blood from a few donors. Measured with immunoSEQ multiplex PCR; TCRdb has only the in-frame clones, and not every one. The profile shows 95,000 or so clones, approximately 95% of them singletons. Sequences were obtained from T cells isolated from PBMCs. Receptor source: a human donor in good health.

The CDR3 DNA reads as TGTGCCAGCAGTGACTCGCGGAATTCACCCCTCCACTTT. Its protein is CASSDSRNSPLHF. The chain combines TRBV27 with TRBJ1-6; no clear D. Deletions cut 5 bases from V and 7 bases from J, with 9 bases between. The CDR3 loop spans 13 amino acids. Germline lookup yields CDR1 MNHEY and CDR2 SMNVEV (reference sequence).

The V call is TRBV27, the J call TRBJ2-7; unclear D gene. The V end was cut by 2 bases, the J end by 6 bases, with 14 bases between. The CDR3 contains 14 residues. Germline V CDR1 and CDR2: MNHEY, SMNVEV (reference sequence). CDR3 amino acids: CASSLGPGLREQYF. The DNA of the CDR3 is TGTGCCAGCAGTTTAGGCCCGGGTCTGCGCGAGCAGTACTTC.

The J gene is TRBJ2-7, the V gene TRBV4-1, with D unclear. Between the trimmed V and J ends, which lost 2 bases and 3 bases, there was a span of 8 bases. The CDR3 sequence is 13 residues long. Germline loops: CDR1 MGHRA, CDR2 YSYEKL. The CDR3 nucleotides read TGCGCCAGCAGCCAACAGGTATACTACGAGCAGTACTTC. Translated: CASSQQVYYEQYF.

This clone was counted a single time. The chain has TRBV6-4 and TRBJ2-1, with unresolved D. Germline assignment: CDR1 MRHNA and CDR2 SNTAGT. This CDR3 has 13 amino acids. The ends were cut back, 2 bases at V and 4 bases at J, with 6 bases in the middle. The CDR3 reads CASSDGAYNEQFF. DNA for the CDR3: TGTGCCAGCAGTGACGGAGCTTACAATGAGCAGTTCTTC.

The chain uses TRBV19 and TRBJ1-5, with 9 bases that match TRBD1. Germline V gives CDR1 LNHDA, CDR2 SQIVND (reference sequence). V lost 6 bases, J lost 7 bases, and 4 bases stayed unmatched. This CDR3 is 13 amino acids long. For the CDR3, the DNA is TGTGCCAGTAGCAGGGACAGGGAACAGCCCCAGCATTTT. The encoded protein is CASSRDREQPQHF.

The genes are TRBV11-2 and TRBJ1-4; D is possibly TRBD1 (6 bases). The germline gives CDR1 SGHAT, CDR2 FQNNGV. CDR3 length: 18 amino acids. The V end was cut by 5 bases, the J end by 7 bases, with 26 bases between. The CDR3 loop reads CASSLRGSYREIGEKLFF. DNA of the CDR3: TGTGCCAGCAGCCTCCGGGGAAGTTACAGGGAAATTGGTGAAAAACTGTTTTTT.

J is TRBJ2-6 and V is TRBV5-4; D remains unclear. V was trimmed by 2 bases and J by 3 bases, leaving 9 bases between them. The CDR3 has 15 residues. Germline V gene lookup returns CDR1 SGHNT and CDR2 YYREEE (reference sequence). CDR3 coding DNA: TGTGCCAGCAGCTTTCTGCAGTTTGGGGCCAACGTCCTGACTTTC. The encoded protein is CASSFLQFGANVLTF.

The gene calls are TRBV2 and TRBJ2-3, with D possibly matching TRBD2 (6 bases). There are 16 residues in the CDR3. V was shortened by 6 bases and J by 7 bases, with 23 bases between the two germline ends. The germline V gene has CDR1 SNHLY and CDR2 FYNNEI. For the CDR3, the DNA is TGTGCCAGCAGGGGATCAGCGGGCCCAGCATCAAATACGCAGTATTTT. It encodes CASRGSAGPASNTQYF.

The chain employs TRBV19 and TRBJ1-5; D ambiguous. CDR3 size: 15 residues. Germline V gene sequence: CDR1 LNHDA, CDR2 SQIVND (reference sequence). Trimming took 5 bases from V and 1 from J, leaving 12 bases between them. The CDR3 reads CASSLTDGSNQPQHF. The CDR3 DNA follows: TGTGCCAGTAGTTTAACAGATGGGAGCAATCAGCCCCAGCATTTT.

V is TRBV9 and J is TRBJ1-3, with 11 bases fitting TRBD1. The CDR3 is 18 amino acids. Germline V lookup: CDR1 SGDLS, CDR2 YYNGEE. J gave up 0 bases and V 5 bases, and 10 bases lay outside the gene matches. The CDR3 nucleotides read TGTGCCAGCAGTGGGACAGGGGGGACATCTCCCTCTGGAAACACCATATATTTT. Translated, it gives CASSGTGGTSPSGNTIYF. Combining the CDR3 with reference TRBV9 and TRBJ1-3 gives the whole variable domain DSGVTQTPKHLITATGQRVTLRCSPRSGDLSVYWYQQSLDQGLQFLIQYYNGEERAKGNILERFSAQQFPDLHSELNLSSLELGDSALYFCASSGTGGTSPSGNTIYFGEGSWLTVV.

The rearrangement links TRBV18 to TRBJ2-7, with D unclear. CDR3 size: 14 residues. The germline V gene encodes CDR1 KGHSH and CDR2 LQKENI. V lost 0 bases and J lost 2, with 8 bases in between. The CDR3 coding sequence is TGTGCCAGCTCACCACCGAACGTAGCCTACGAGCAGTACTTC. It is translated as CASSPPNVAYEQYF.

The chain uses TRBV28 and TRBJ1-2, with TRBD1 identical over 7 bases. The length of the CDR3 is 14 residues. Germline trimming cut 4 bases from V and 0 bases from J; bases unmatched to any gene: 2. The germline V gene encodes CDR1 MDHEN and CDR2 SYDVKM. CDR3 residues: CASSYGTANYGYTF. CDR3 coding DNA: TGTGCCAGCAGTTACGGGACAGCTAACTATGGCTACACCTTC.

Details on this clone: This CDR3 is also generated by other DNA sequences in the sample. The CDR3 DNA is TGTGCCAGCAGCGTAGCCTCGAACACTGAAGCTTTCTTT. Translation: CASSVASNTEAFF. The chain carries TRBV9 and TRBJ1-1; no clear D gene. Germline CDR1 SGDLS, CDR2 YYNGEE. The CDR3 contains 13 residues. Trimming stripped 0 bases from V and 1 base from J, with 4 bases between.

The chain carries TRBV9 and TRBJ2-1; 7 bases are a match to TRBD2. The ends lost 3 bases at V and 2 bases at J; junction bases unmatched: 11. The CDR3 is 17 residues long. Germline CDR1 and CDR2: SGDLS and YYNGEE. The CDR3 is CASSDPWSGRAYNEQFF. CDR3 coding DNA: TGTGCCAGCAGCGACCCCTGGTCGGGGAGGGCCTACAATGAGCAGTTCTTC.

In this sample, this clone turned up a few times. CDR3 coding DNA: TGCGCCAGCAGCCAAGATGTCCAATCCTACAATGAGCAGTTCTTC. It specifies CASSQDVQSYNEQFF. The J gene is TRBJ2-1, the V gene TRBV4-1; no clear D gene. From germline, CDR1 is MGHRA and CDR2 YSYEKL. V dropped 0 bases and J dropped 1 base, with 7 bases sitting between them. The CDR3 covers 15 residues.

The chain combines TRBV12-5 with TRBJ2-2, with D uncertain. Germline V gene lookup returns CDR1 LGHNT and CDR2 FRNRAP. The CDR3 is 13 residues long. V lost 1 base and J 7 bases, leaving 7 bases between the germline ends. The CDR3 here is CASGLGGLGELFF. The DNA for the CDR3 is TGTGCTAGTGGTTTGGGCGGCCTCGGGGAGCTGTTTTTT.

The J gene is TRBJ2-7, the V gene TRBV7-9; TRBD2 is a possible D gene (5 bases). CDR1 SEHNR and CDR2 FQNEAQ come from the germline V gene (reference sequence). V gave up 5 bases and J gave up 0 bases, with 14 bases separating them. This CDR3 comprises 15 residues. CDR3 residues: CASSPPGSFSYEQYF. In nucleotides, the CDR3 is TGTGCCAGCAGCCCCCCGGGGAGTTTCTCCTACGAGCAGTACTTC.

This chain links TRBV27 with TRBJ2-2; tentatively, D is TRBD2 (6 bases). The V end was cut by 8 bases, the J end by 4 bases, with 23 bases between. CDR1 and CDR2 (germline): MNHEY, SMNVEV (reference sequence). This CDR3 has 17 residues. The CDR3 region is CASLGLAYPLGTGELFF. CDR3 coding DNA: TGTGCCAGCCTGGGGCTAGCGTATCCCCTGGGCACCGGGGAGCTGTTTTTT.

The genes are TRBV11-2 and TRBJ2-5, with D possibly matching TRBD1 (5 bases). This CDR3 is 13 amino acids long. V gave up 5 bases and J gave up 2 bases, with 9 bases separating them. The germline V gene has CDR1 SGHAT and CDR2 FQNNGV. CDR3 nucleotides: TGTGCCAGCAGCAGGGGAATTCAAGAGACCCAGTACTTC. Its protein is CASSRGIQETQYF.

The chain uses TRBV6-5 and TRBJ1-1; a weak D match, TRBD1 (6 bases). The V end lost 4 bases, the J end lost 8 bases, and 11 bases lay between the germline ends. Germline values: CDR1 MNHEY, CDR2 SVGAGI. The CDR3 is 12 residues long. The CDR3 spells CASSSSQGEAFF. Written as DNA, the CDR3 is TGTGCCAGCAGTTCCTCTCAGGGGGAAGCTTTCTTT.

V and J are TRBV9 and TRBJ2-1; tentative D call: TRBD2 (5 bases). The V and J ends lost 4 bases and 5 bases respectively, with 13 bases between them. This CDR3 region has 14 residues. Germline loops: CDR1 SGDLS, CDR2 YYNGEE. The CDR3 spells CASSQRTFHNEQFF. As DNA, the CDR3 is TGTGCCAGCAGCCAAAGGACTTTCCACAATGAGCAGTTCTTC. The full variable domain, rest sourced from reference TRBV9 and TRBJ2-1, is DSGVTQTPKHLITATGQRVTLRCSPRSGDLSVYWYQQSLDQGLQFLIQYYNGEERAKGNILERFSAQQFPDLHSELNLSSLELGDSALYFCASSQRTFHNEQFFGPGTRLTVL.

V and J are TRBV7-6 and TRBJ2-2; D might be TRBD1 (6 bases). V dropped 1 base and J dropped 0 bases, with 18 bases sitting between them. Looked up from germline, CDR1 is SGHVS and CDR2 is FNYEAQ. The CDR3 is 19 residues long. The CDR3 coding sequence is TGTGCCAGCAGCTTAGTTCCCCCGGGACACCACGCGAACACCGGGGAGCTGTTTTTT. As protein: CASSLVPPGHHANTGELFF.